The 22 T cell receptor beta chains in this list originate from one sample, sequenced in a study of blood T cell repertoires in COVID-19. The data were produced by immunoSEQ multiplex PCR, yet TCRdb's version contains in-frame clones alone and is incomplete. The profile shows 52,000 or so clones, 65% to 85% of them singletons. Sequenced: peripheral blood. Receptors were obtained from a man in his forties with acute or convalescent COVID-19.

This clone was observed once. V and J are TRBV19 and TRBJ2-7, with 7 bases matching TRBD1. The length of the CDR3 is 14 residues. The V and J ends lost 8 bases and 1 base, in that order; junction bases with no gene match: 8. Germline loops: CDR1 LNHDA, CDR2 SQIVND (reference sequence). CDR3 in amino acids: CASSVTGQSYEQYF. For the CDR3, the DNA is TGTGCCAGTTCCGTTACGGGACAGTCCTACGAGCAGTACTTC.

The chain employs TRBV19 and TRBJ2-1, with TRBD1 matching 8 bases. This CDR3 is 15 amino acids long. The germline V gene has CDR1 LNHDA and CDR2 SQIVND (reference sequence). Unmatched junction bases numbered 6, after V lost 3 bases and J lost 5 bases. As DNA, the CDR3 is TGTGCCAGTAGTATGAGACAGGGGACAAACAATGAGCAGTTCTTC. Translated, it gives CASSMRQGTNNEQFF.

The CDR3 bases are TGCGCCAGCAGCTCGGGACTAGCGGGAGAGGAATCCTACGAGCAGTACTTC. It is translated as CASSSGLAGEESYEQYF. This chain uses TRBV10-2 with TRBJ2-7; 14 bases fit TRBD2. Germline V gene sequence: CDR1 WSHSY, CDR2 SAAADI. This CDR3 region has 17 residues. The V gene end was trimmed by 6 bases and the J gene end by 1 base; junction bases not matched to a gene: 8.

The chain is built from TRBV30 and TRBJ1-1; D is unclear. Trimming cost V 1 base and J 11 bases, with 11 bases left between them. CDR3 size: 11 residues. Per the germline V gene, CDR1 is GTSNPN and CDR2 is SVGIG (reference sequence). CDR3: CAWSGRSWAFF. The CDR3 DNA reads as TGTGCCTGGAGTGGGAGGTCTTGGGCTTTCTTT.

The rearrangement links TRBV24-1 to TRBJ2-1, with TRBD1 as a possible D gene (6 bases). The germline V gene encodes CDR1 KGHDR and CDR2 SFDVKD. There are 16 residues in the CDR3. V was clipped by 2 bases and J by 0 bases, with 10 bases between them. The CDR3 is CATSDYRVGSYNEQFF. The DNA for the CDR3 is TGTGCCACCAGTGATTACAGGGTAGGCTCCTACAATGAGCAGTTCTTC.

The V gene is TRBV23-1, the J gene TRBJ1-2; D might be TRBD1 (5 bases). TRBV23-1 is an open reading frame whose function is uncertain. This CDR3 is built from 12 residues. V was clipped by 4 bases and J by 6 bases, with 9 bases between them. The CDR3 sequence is CASSLRANGYTF. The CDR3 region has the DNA TGCGCCAGCAGTCTCAGGGCGAATGGCTACACCTTC.

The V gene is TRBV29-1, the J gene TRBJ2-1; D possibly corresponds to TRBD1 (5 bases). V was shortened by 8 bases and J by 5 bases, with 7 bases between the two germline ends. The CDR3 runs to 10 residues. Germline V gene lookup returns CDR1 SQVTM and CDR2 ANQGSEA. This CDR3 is CSSRDNEQFF. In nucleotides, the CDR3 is TGCAGCTCCAGGGACAATGAGCAGTTCTTC.

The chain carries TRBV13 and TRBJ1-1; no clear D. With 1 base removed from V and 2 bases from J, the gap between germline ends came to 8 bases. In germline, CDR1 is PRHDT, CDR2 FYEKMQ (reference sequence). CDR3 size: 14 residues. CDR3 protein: CASSLEPGNTEAFF. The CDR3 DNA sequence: TGTGCCAGCAGCTTAGAGCCGGGAAACACTGAAGCTTTCTTT.

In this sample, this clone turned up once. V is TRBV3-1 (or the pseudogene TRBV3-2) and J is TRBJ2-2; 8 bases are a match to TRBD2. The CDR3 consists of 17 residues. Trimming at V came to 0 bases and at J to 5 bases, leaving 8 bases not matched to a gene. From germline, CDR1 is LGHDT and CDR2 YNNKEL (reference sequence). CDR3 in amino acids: CASSQEYRGGHTGELFF. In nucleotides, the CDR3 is TGTGCCAGCAGCCAAGAGTACCGGGGGGGCCATACCGGGGAGCTGTTTTTT.

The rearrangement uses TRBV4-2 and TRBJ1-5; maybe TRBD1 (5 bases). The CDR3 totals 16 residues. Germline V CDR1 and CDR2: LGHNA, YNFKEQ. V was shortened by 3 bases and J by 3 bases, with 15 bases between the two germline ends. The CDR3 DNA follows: TGTGCCAGCAGCCAGGCGGCGGGGGAGGACAATCAGCCCCAGCATTTT. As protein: CASSQAAGEDNQPQHF.

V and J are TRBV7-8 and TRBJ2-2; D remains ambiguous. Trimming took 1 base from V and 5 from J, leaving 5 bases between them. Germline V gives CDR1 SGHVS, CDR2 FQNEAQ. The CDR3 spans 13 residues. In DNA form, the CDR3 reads TGTGCCAGCAGCTTAGTCCTTACCGGGGAGCTGTTTTTT. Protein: CASSLVLTGELFF.

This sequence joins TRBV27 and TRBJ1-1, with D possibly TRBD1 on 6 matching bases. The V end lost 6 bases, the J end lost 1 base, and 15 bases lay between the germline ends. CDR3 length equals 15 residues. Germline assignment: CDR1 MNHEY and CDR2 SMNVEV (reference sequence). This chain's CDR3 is CASRDVGGGNTEAFF. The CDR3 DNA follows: TGTGCCAGCAGAGACGTGGGAGGGGGGAACACTGAAGCTTTCTTT.

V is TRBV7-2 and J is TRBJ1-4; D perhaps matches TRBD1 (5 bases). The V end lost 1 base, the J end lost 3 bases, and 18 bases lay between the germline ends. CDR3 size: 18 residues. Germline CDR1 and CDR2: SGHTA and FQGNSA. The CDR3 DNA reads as TGTGCCAGCAGCTTAGAGGGGATTCCTAGCGGGCCTAATGAAAAACTGTTTTTT. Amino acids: CASSLEGIPSGPNEKLFF.

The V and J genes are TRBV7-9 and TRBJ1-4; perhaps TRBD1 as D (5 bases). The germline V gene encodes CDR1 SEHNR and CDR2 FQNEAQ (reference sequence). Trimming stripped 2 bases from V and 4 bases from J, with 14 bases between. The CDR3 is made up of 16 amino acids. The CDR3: CASSLIYGQGNEKLFF. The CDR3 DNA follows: TGTGCCAGCAGCTTAATCTACGGCCAGGGTAATGAAAAACTGTTTTTT.

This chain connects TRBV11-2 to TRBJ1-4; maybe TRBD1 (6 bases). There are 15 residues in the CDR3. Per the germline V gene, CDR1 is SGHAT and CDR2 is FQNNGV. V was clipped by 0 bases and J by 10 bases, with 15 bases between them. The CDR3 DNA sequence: TGTGCCAGCAGCTTAGAAGGGTCCACCAGGGGAAAACTGTTTTTT. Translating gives CASSLEGSTRGKLFF.

The CDR3 sequence: CASSEGSNQPQHF. In DNA, the CDR3 is TGTGCCAGCAGTGAGGGTTCCAATCAGCCCCAGCATTTT. This chain connects TRBV27 to TRBJ1-5, with D uncertain. Trimming removed 5 bases from V and 3 bases from J, with 8 bases in between. The germline gives CDR1 MNHEY, CDR2 SMNVEV (reference sequence). This CDR3 has 13 amino acids.

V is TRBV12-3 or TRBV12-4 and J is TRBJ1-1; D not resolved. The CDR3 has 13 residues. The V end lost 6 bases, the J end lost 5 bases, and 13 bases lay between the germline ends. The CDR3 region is CASSRGLGTEAFF. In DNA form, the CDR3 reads TGTGCCAGCAGCAGAGGACTCGGAACTGAAGCTTTCTTT.

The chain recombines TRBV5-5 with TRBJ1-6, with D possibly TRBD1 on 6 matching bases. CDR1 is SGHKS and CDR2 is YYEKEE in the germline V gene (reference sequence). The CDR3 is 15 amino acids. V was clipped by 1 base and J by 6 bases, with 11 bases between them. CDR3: CASSLLGQSNSPLHF. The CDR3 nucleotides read TGTGCCAGCAGCTTGCTCGGACAGAGTAATTCACCCCTCCACTTT. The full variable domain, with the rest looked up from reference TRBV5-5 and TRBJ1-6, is DAGVTQSPTHLIKTRGQQVTLRCSPISGHKSVSWYQQVLGQGPQFIFQYYEKEERGRGNFPDRFSARQFPNYSSELNVNALLLGDSALYLCASSLLGQSNSPLHFGNGTRLTVT.

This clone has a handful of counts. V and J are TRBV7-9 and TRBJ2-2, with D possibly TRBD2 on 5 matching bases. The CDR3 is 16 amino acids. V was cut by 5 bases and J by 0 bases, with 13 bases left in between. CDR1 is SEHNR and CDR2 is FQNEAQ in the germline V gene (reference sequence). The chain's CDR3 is CASSTSGLTNTGELFF. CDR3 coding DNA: TGTGCCAGCAGCACGAGCGGACTCACGAACACCGGGGAGCTGTTTTTT.

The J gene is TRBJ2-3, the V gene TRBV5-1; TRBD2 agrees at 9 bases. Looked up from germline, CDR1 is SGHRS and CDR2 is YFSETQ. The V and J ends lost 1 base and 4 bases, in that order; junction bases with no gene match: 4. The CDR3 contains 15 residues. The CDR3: CASSLRGRGADTQYF. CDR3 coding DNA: TGCGCCAGCAGCTTGCGCGGGAGGGGGGCAGATACGCAGTATTTT.

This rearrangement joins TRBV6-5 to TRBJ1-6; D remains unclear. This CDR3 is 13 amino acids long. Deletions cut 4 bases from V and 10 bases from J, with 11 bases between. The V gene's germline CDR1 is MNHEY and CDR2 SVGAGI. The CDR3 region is CASSSGSGSPLHF. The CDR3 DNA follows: TGTGCCAGCAGTTCGGGGTCTGGGTCACCCCTCCACTTT.

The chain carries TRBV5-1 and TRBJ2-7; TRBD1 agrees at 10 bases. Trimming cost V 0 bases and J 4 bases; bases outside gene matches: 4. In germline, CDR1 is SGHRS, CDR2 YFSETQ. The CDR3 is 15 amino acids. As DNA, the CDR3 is TGCGCCAGCAGCTTGGGCCCGGGACAGGGGTACGAGCAGTACGTC. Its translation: CASSLGPGQGYEQYV.